Listed here are 2 T cell receptor beta chains from one sample, sequenced in a study of blood T cell repertoires in COVID-19 (dated by TCRdb to 2020 to 2021). The library was produced with the immunoSEQ multiplex PCR assay. Imported from immuneACCESS, the table was reduced by TCRdb to in-frame sequences with V and J called. These copies leave out some clones; in studies compared against another copy, an unresolved V gene accounts for under half, and the cause of the remainder is not known. The sample table contains 100,000 to 150,000 clones; only one count was recorded for 60% to 80% of them. The top ten constitute 1.9% of the sample. The sample taken for sequencing was peripheral blood. Source of these receptors: an older woman with acute or convalescent COVID-19.

This sequence joins TRBV7-2 and TRBJ2-5; 7 positions match TRBD1. This CDR3 comprises 12 residues. V was pared by 2 bases and J by 10 bases, with 4 bases of the junction left unmatched. Germline CDR1 is SGHTA and CDR2 is FQGNSA. CDR3 coding DNA: TGTGCCAGCAGCTTAACACAGGGGAACCAGTACTTC. It translates to CASSLTQGNQYF.

This clone was found many times. J is TRBJ2-1 and V is TRBV7-8; TRBD1 matches 12 bases. Trimming at V came to 3 bases and at J to 7 bases, leaving 4 bases not matched to a gene. The CDR3 consists of 15 residues. Germline CDR1 and CDR2: SGHVS and FQNEAQ. The chain's CDR3 is CASSLGQGALNEQFF. CDR3 DNA sequence: TGTGCCAGCAGCTTGGGACAGGGGGCGCTTAATGAGCAGTTCTTC.